Listed here is a single T cell receptor beta chain. The antigen is undetermined. These data originate in a study of cytomegalovirus exposure and HLA in healthy donors. General study points: Across HLA loci, a later analysis found differing TCR association rates, with DRB1 most and HLA-C fewest. Earlier results showed most TCR beta V segments being productive about 90% or about 30% of the time. The authors judged a highly shared variant cluster likely a sequencing artifact.

CDR1 is SGHAT, CDR2 FQNNGV, per germline. Trimming shortened V by 5 bases and J by 4 bases, and 9 bases separated the two germline ends. CDR3 length: 13 residues. The PCR was carried out with 60 Vbeta primers and 13 Jbeta primers. In the authors' methods: An analysis that came later counted 77 million or so unique TCR beta chains, about 10 million shared. Using immunoSEQ multiplex PCR, the repertoire was profiled, and TCRdb retains in-frame clones only, with some absent. The V and J calls and clone size are taken from that table; D and trimming were inferred from the DNA. The sample consists of 81,000 or so clones, 62% of them appearing once.

The receptor comes from a woman in her twenties or thirties in good health and CMV-seropositive. The sample was PBMCs. The V gene is TRBV11-2, the J gene TRBJ1-3, with D maybe TRBD1 (5 bases). Written as DNA, the CDR3 is TGTGCCAGCAGCCCGAACAGGGGAAACACCATATATTTT. It translates to CASSPNRGNTIYF.